The 28 T cell receptor beta chains below come from one sample, sequenced in a study of T cells in placental villitis. Sequencing used immunoSEQ v4. Libraries were prepared by immunoSEQ multiplex PCR; TCRdb keeps only in-frame clonotypes and omits some of them. The sample has 6,000 to 8,000 clones, around 80% seen once. The sample was placental tissue containing maternal and fetal cells. These receptors came from a human patient with infectious villitis; the placental T cells may come from both mother and fetus.

The chain links TRBV2 to TRBJ1-1; D is uncertain. From germline, CDR1 is SNHLY and CDR2 FYNNEI. The ends were cut back, 10 bases at V and 11 bases at J, with 14 bases in the middle. CDR3 size: 10 residues. The CDR3 protein is CATSSGEAFF. CDR3 bases: TGTGCCACCTCTTCCGGGGAGGCTTTCTTT.

The chain couples TRBV11-3 to TRBJ2-3; D might be TRBD1 or TRBD2, each matching 6 bases. The V end was cut by 3 bases, the J end by 3 bases, with 13 bases between. This CDR3 comprises 15 residues. CDR1 is SGHNT and CDR2 is YENEEA in the germline V gene. The CDR3 sequence is CASSLGGGTTDTQYF. The CDR3 coding sequence is TGTGCCAGCAGCTTGGGGGGCGGAACAACAGATACGCAGTATTTT.

The chain links TRBV6-5 to TRBJ2-2; D is undetermined. The CDR3 has 14 amino acids. V lost 2 bases and J lost 4, with 8 bases in between. The germline gives CDR1 MNHEY, CDR2 SVGAGI. CDR3 amino acids: CASSYGTATGELFF. CDR3 nucleotides: TGTGCCAGCAGTTACGGAACAGCCACCGGGGAGCTGTTTTTT.

V gene TRBV7-9 combines with J gene TRBJ2-7; either TRBD1 or TRBD2 may fit D (5 bases each). Germline values: CDR1 SEHNR, CDR2 FQNEAQ (reference sequence). V lost 5 bases to trimming and J lost 5 bases, with 22 bases between them. This CDR3 has 16 residues. The CDR3 reads CASSPAGTAEANEQYF. The CDR3 region has the DNA TGTGCCAGCAGCCCGGCAGGGACGGCTGAGGCGAACGAGCAGTACTTC.

The chain couples TRBV14 to TRBJ2-3; 12 nucleotides line up with TRBD2. V gave up 6 bases and J gave up 5 bases; unmatched junction bases: 0. The CDR3 runs to 13 residues. Germline V gene sequence: CDR1 SGHDN, CDR2 FVKESK. The CDR3 DNA reads as TGTGCCAGCAGGACTAGCGGGGGAGATACGCAGTATTTT. Encoded protein: CASRTSGGDTQYF.

This chain uses TRBV20-1 with TRBJ2-7; D perhaps matches TRBD2 (6 bases). The CDR3 has 13 amino acids. Trimming removed 3 bases at V and 1 base at J, with 10 bases between. Germline loops: CDR1 DFQATT, CDR2 SNEGSKA (reference sequence). Here the CDR3 DNA reads TGCAGTGCTAGTTTCGGGGGTTCCTACGAGCAGTACTTC. This translates into CSASFGGSYEQYF.

The chain recombines TRBV7-2 with TRBJ1-1; D unresolved. V dropped 1 base and J dropped 0 bases, with 12 bases sitting between them. Germline V lookup: CDR1 SGHTA, CDR2 FQGNSA. This CDR3 spans 16 amino acids. CDR3 in DNA: TGTGCCAGCAGCTTAGATATGGTCGGCATGAACACTGAAGCTTTCTTT. Encoded protein: CASSLDMVGMNTEAFF. Filled out from reference TRBV7-2 and TRBJ1-1, the complete variable domain reads GAGVSQSPSNKVTEKGKDVELRCDPISGHTALYWYRQSLGQGLEFLIYFQGNSAPDKSGLPSDRFSAERTGGSVSTLTIQRTQQEDSAVYLCASSLDMVGMNTEAFFGQGTRLTVV.

The chain carries TRBV12-3 or TRBV12-4 and TRBJ2-6; D is unresolved. Trimming took 1 base from V and 9 from J, leaving 7 bases between them. This CDR3 contains 13 residues. The CDR3 reads CASSLGELNVLTF. The CDR3, as DNA: TGTGCCAGCAGTTTAGGGGAACTCAACGTCCTGACTTTC.

The chain combines TRBV9 with TRBJ1-3; 8 bases align to TRBD1. Germline CDR1 reads SGDLS; CDR2 reads YYNGEE. V lost 3 bases, J lost 2 bases, and 7 bases stayed unmatched. The CDR3 extends over 16 amino acids. CDR3 sequence reads: CASSAPQGEAGNTIYF. Here the CDR3 DNA reads TGTGCCAGCAGCGCGCCACAGGGGGAAGCTGGAAACACCATATATTTT.

This chain joins TRBV6-5 and TRBJ2-7; 9 bases match TRBD1. The germline V gene encodes CDR1 MNHEY and CDR2 SVGAGI. There are 14 residues in the CDR3. The trim removed 7 bases at V and 0 bases at J, leaving 4 bases unmatched. The CDR3 sequence: CASTATGGSYEQYF. CDR3 coding DNA: TGTGCCAGCACCGCGACAGGGGGCTCCTACGAGCAGTACTTC.

The genes are TRBV4-1 and TRBJ1-6; 7 positions agree with TRBD1. The CDR3 extends over 19 amino acids. Germline lookup yields CDR1 MGHRA and CDR2 YSYEKL. J was trimmed by 0 bases and V by 1 base; bases with no gene match: 9. The CDR3: CASSQGVGDRGSYNSPLHF. CDR3 bases: TGCGCCAGCAGCCAAGGGGTTGGGGACAGAGGCTCCTATAATTCACCCCTCCACTTT.

This clone turned up a few times. The rearrangement links TRBV7-9 to TRBJ2-1; 9 nucleotides agree with TRBD1. Trimming removed 5 bases from V and 0 bases from J; junction bases left unmatched: 8. This CDR3 is built from 17 residues. Per the germline V gene, CDR1 is SEHNR and CDR2 is FQNEAQ (reference sequence). Written as DNA, the CDR3 is TGTGCCAGCAGCCCGAGGGGACAGGGATCCTCCTACAATGAGCAGTTCTTC. Translating gives CASSPRGQGSSYNEQFF.

The CDR3 nucleotides are TGTGCCAGAAGCTTGGTTCCGGGGTTCTCCTACAATGAGCAGTTCTTC. It specifies CARSLVPGFSYNEQFF. The chain links TRBV5-3 to TRBJ2-1; the D gene is possibly TRBD2 (5 bases). TRBV5-3 is an ORF for which the function is uncertain. V lost 0 bases, J lost 0 bases, and 10 bases lay in between. The CDR3 has 16 residues.

This clone has only one observation. The V gene is TRBV4-1, the J gene TRBJ1-5; no firm D call. The ends were cut back, 2 bases at V and 3 bases at J, with 11 bases in the middle. Germline V gene data show CDR1 as MGHRA and CDR2 as YSYEKL. The CDR3 is made up of 15 amino acids. In DNA form, the CDR3 reads TGCGCCAGCAGCCAACTTATAACAGTCAATCAGCCCCAGCATTTT. Its protein is CASSQLITVNQPQHF.

V gene TRBV6-5 combines with J gene TRBJ1-4; 7 bases align to TRBD1. This CDR3 is built from 13 residues. Germline V CDR1 and CDR2: MNHEY, SVGAGI. V dropped 8 bases and J dropped 7; count of bases not matched to a gene: 7. The CDR3 nucleotides are TGTGCCAGCGCGGGGACAGCATTTGAAAAACTGTTTTTT. Its translation is CASAGTAFEKLFF.

This chain links TRBV27 with TRBJ1-5; 12 positions agree with TRBD1. This CDR3 spans 17 amino acids. V dropped 4 bases and J dropped 6; count of bases not matched to a gene: 10. Germline V CDR1 and CDR2: MNHEY, SMNVEV (reference sequence). As DNA, the CDR3 is TGTGCCAGCAGTTCCCCAGGGGGGACAGGGGGCGGTCAGCCCCAGCATTTT. It is translated as CASSSPGGTGGGQPQHF.

The J gene is TRBJ2-3, the V gene TRBV3-1 (or the pseudogene TRBV3-2); the D is unclear. The V end was cut by 4 bases, the J end by 4 bases, with 12 bases between. This CDR3 is 14 amino acids long. Germline lookup yields CDR1 LGHDT and CDR2 YNNKEL (reference sequence). CDR3 in DNA: TGTGCCAGCAGCCCAGATCGGGTTGCAGATACGCAGTATTTT. Translated: CASSPDRVADTQYF.

The gene calls are TRBV5-6 and TRBJ2-7; the D is unclear. The V gene's germline CDR1 is SGHDT and CDR2 YYEEEE. V dropped 0 bases and J dropped 4 bases, with 11 bases sitting between them. This CDR3 has 14 residues. The CDR3 nucleotides are TGTGCCAGCAGCTTGGCACAGATGGTTTACGAGCAGTACTTC. Translating it yields CASSLAQMVYEQYF.

The chain recombines TRBV7-2 with TRBJ1-4; no definite D call. This CDR3 spans 14 amino acids. Looked up from germline, CDR1 is SGHTA and CDR2 is FQGNSA. V was shortened by 3 bases and J by 7 bases, with 12 bases between the two germline ends. The CDR3 sequence: CASSFGLLGEKLFF. DNA of the CDR3: TGTGCCAGCAGCTTCGGTTTACTCGGTGAAAAACTGTTTTTT.

The chain employs TRBV2 and TRBJ2-5; a possible D gene is TRBD1 (6 bases). The CDR3 consists of 14 residues. Germline CDR1 is SNHLY and CDR2 is FYNNEI. V lost 6 bases and J lost 5, with 16 bases in between. The CDR3 DNA sequence: TGTGCCAGCAGCCCTTTCTCAGGGGAGGAGACCCAGTACTTC. Translation: CASSPFSGEETQYF.

This clone was seen just once. The rearrangement joins TRBV6-2 or TRBV6-3 to TRBJ1-2; D is unclear. Trimming shortened V by 4 bases and J by 6 bases, and 12 bases separated the two germline ends. CDR3 length equals 13 residues. The germline CDR1 and CDR2 sequences are MNHEY and SVGEGT. This chain's CDR3 is CASSSGGWDGYTF. CDR3 nucleotides: TGTGCCAGCAGTTCGGGAGGCTGGGATGGCTACACCTTC.

This clone was counted a single time. This chain connects TRBV27 to TRBJ1-2, with D possibly TRBD1 on 5 matching bases. This CDR3 region has 15 residues. Germline CDR1 MNHEY, CDR2 SMNVEV (reference sequence). V lost 5 bases, J lost 4 bases, and 17 bases lay in between. The CDR3 region has the DNA TGTGCCAGCAGTCCCCGGGGGGATTACTCCTATGGCTACACCTTC. Translated: CASSPRGDYSYGYTF.

The rearrangement joins TRBV13 to TRBJ1-3; D may be TRBD1 (6 bases). Trimming removed 4 bases from V and 4 bases from J, with 17 bases in between. Germline V gene data show CDR1 as PRHDT and CDR2 as FYEKMQ (reference sequence). The CDR3 length is 16 residues. In DNA form, the CDR3 reads TGTGCCAGCAGCTCACGAGGGACAACCGTAGGAAACACCATATATTTT. It is translated as CASSSRGTTVGNTIYF.

The chain combines TRBV6-5 with TRBJ2-3; D assignment may be TRBD1 or TRBD2 (6 bases each). V shed 0 bases and J shed 6 bases, with 13 bases lying between them. The CDR3 runs to 15 residues. Germline-derived CDR1 and CDR2 are MNHEY and SVGAGI. The CDR3 region is CASSYSSGGSDTQYF. The CDR3, as DNA: TGTGCCAGCAGTTACTCGTCCGGGGGCTCCGATACGCAGTATTTT.

V usage is TRBV28 and J usage is TRBJ1-4, with a tentative D call TRBD1 (6 bases). The CDR3 contains 17 residues. Germline V CDR1 and CDR2: MDHEN, SYDVKM. Trimming pared 1 base from V and 0 bases from J, leaving 12 bases between. The CDR3: CASSLSGDGATNEKLFF. The CDR3 DNA reads TGTGCCAGCAGTTTATCAGGGGATGGGGCAACTAATGAAAAACTGTTTTTT.

On this clone itself: A read error may produce the germline difference seen at one junction end. In nucleotides, the CDR3 is TGTGCCAGCAGTCCCCAGGTCGGCGAGGGTATCAATGAACAGTTCTTC. Protein sequence: CASSPQVGEGINEQFF. V and J are TRBV11-3 and TRBJ2-1; perhaps TRBD2 as D (5 bases). Germline V gene data show CDR1 as SGHNT and CDR2 as YENEEA. The CDR3 covers 16 residues.

V gene TRBV5-1 combines with J gene TRBJ2-5; TRBD2 might be the D (5 bases). V shed 6 bases and J shed 5 bases, with 20 bases lying between them. Germline CDR1 is SGHRS and CDR2 is YFSETQ. The CDR3 consists of 15 residues. CDR3 bases: TGCGCCAGCAAAGATCGCACTGGGGTAGCGGAGACCCAGTACTTC. Translation gives CASKDRTGVAETQYF.

This chain joins TRBV2 and TRBJ1-2; no definite D call. V gave up 5 bases and J gave up 8 bases, with 18 bases separating them. CDR3 size: 14 residues. CDR1 SNHLY and CDR2 FYNNEI come from the germline V gene. CDR3 coding DNA: TGTGCCAGCAGTCGGCAATCGGACGAAGACGGCTACACCTTC. This translates into CASSRQSDEDGYTF.